Listed here is a single TCR beta chain. No cognate antigen has been identified for it. No per-base quality is available; no much larger clone lies one base away. The data derive from a study of OX40 agonist ivuxolimab in advanced cancers. About the study as a whole: Ivuxolimab was an agonistic, fully human IgG2 monoclonal antibody directed against OX40 (CD134), a costimulatory receptor. Intravenous ivuxolimab was administered to patients every 2 weeks at six dose levels: 0.01, 0.1, 0.3, 1.5, 3 and 10 mg/kg. Of the 52 patients in dose escalation, about 20 had hepatocellular carcinoma, approximately 15 had melanoma, 9 had renal cell carcinoma and 9 had head and neck cancer. A male proportion of under 85% and a mean age of roughly 55 years, ranging from about 20 to 80, were recorded for the dose-escalation cohort. Patients were allowed to have had prior anti-PD-1, anti-PD-L1 or anti-CTLA-4 therapy, and 40% to 45% of the dose-escalation patients had previously received checkpoint inhibitors. Partial responses occurred in three dose-escalation patients, of whom one had hepatocellular carcinoma and two had cutaneous melanoma. The point of sequencing TCRbeta in the periphery was to test whether ivuxolimab changed TCR sequence diversity and drove clonal T-cell expansion. The monotherapy dose-escalation portion (N = 52 patients) of the phase I ivuxolimab trial is reported in the paper.

Overall study results and their limits: On average, CD8+ T cells showed more expanded clones than CD4+ T cells after ivuxolimab. In the 0.1-3.0 mg/kg groups, partial responders had among the lowest normalized peripheral clonal expansion, particularly in CD8+ T cells. At doses of 0.1 to 3.0 mg/kg, clonal expansion of both CD4+ and CD8+ T cells in blood was seen between baseline and week 6. Low levels of normalized T-cell clonal expansion were also seen in some patients who did not respond. Antigen specificity was not determined for the clonally expanded peripheral T cells.

CDR1 and CDR2 are drawn from the germline V gene (reference sequence): SGHNT, YYREEE. The CDR3, cysteine through phenylalanine, is 13 amino acids long. The entry retains the CDR3 DNA only, 39 bases that are in frame from base 1. V loses 0 bases, J loses 2 bases, and the germline ends lie 6 bases apart. The trial excluded patients who had a history of autoimmune disease or were on systemic immunosuppression. In every dose cohort, peripheral blood was drawn for TCR sequencing at baseline, cycle 4 day 1, and cycle 7 day 1. Samples came from an open-label, multicenter, first-in-human phase I dose-escalation trial of ivuxolimab. Adults with locally advanced or metastatic head and neck squamous cell, hepatocellular, melanoma or renal cell carcinoma were enrolled in the trial. Before TCR sequencing, CD4+ and CD8+ T cells were separately sorted from peripheral blood. To sequence the TCRbeta CDR3 region, genomic DNA was isolated from the sorted cells. TCRbeta CDR3 regions were sequenced using the immunoSEQ Assay. Here the immuneACCESS table is served through TCRdb, limited to in-frame sequences with V and J called. Missing clones are a known gap in these copies; in checked studies unresolved V genes cover under half, and the rest lacks a known reason. This sample comprises approximately 60,000 clones, more than 80% of them detected only once. The top ten hold approximately 14% of the sample.

Recombination joined TRBV5-4 with TRBJ2-7; the best D guess is TRBD1, with 5 bases matching. This clonotype was sampled from an adult with an advanced solid tumor such as melanoma, head and neck, liver or kidney cancer. The sample consisted of CD4+ or CD8+ T cells sorted from blood, taken in a trial of the OX40 agonist ivuxolimab. The DNA reads TGTGCCAGCAGCTTGGACAGGACCTACGAGCAGTACTTC. The encoded protein is CASSLDRTYEQYF.